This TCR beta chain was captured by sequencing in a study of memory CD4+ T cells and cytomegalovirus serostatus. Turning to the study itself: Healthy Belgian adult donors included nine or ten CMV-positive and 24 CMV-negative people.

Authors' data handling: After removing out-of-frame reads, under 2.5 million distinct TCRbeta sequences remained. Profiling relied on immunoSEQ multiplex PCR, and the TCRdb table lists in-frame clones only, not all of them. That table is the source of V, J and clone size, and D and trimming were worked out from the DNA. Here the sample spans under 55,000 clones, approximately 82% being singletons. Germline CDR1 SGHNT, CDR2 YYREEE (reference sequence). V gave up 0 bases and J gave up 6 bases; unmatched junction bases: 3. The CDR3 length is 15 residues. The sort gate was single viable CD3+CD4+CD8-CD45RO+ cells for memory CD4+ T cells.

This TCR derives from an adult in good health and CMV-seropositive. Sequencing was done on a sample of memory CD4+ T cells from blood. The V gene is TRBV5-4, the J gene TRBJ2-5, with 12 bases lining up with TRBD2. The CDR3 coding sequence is TGTGCCAGCAGCTTGGAGACTAGCGGGGGAAAGACCCAGTACTTC. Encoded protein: CASSLETSGGKTQYF.